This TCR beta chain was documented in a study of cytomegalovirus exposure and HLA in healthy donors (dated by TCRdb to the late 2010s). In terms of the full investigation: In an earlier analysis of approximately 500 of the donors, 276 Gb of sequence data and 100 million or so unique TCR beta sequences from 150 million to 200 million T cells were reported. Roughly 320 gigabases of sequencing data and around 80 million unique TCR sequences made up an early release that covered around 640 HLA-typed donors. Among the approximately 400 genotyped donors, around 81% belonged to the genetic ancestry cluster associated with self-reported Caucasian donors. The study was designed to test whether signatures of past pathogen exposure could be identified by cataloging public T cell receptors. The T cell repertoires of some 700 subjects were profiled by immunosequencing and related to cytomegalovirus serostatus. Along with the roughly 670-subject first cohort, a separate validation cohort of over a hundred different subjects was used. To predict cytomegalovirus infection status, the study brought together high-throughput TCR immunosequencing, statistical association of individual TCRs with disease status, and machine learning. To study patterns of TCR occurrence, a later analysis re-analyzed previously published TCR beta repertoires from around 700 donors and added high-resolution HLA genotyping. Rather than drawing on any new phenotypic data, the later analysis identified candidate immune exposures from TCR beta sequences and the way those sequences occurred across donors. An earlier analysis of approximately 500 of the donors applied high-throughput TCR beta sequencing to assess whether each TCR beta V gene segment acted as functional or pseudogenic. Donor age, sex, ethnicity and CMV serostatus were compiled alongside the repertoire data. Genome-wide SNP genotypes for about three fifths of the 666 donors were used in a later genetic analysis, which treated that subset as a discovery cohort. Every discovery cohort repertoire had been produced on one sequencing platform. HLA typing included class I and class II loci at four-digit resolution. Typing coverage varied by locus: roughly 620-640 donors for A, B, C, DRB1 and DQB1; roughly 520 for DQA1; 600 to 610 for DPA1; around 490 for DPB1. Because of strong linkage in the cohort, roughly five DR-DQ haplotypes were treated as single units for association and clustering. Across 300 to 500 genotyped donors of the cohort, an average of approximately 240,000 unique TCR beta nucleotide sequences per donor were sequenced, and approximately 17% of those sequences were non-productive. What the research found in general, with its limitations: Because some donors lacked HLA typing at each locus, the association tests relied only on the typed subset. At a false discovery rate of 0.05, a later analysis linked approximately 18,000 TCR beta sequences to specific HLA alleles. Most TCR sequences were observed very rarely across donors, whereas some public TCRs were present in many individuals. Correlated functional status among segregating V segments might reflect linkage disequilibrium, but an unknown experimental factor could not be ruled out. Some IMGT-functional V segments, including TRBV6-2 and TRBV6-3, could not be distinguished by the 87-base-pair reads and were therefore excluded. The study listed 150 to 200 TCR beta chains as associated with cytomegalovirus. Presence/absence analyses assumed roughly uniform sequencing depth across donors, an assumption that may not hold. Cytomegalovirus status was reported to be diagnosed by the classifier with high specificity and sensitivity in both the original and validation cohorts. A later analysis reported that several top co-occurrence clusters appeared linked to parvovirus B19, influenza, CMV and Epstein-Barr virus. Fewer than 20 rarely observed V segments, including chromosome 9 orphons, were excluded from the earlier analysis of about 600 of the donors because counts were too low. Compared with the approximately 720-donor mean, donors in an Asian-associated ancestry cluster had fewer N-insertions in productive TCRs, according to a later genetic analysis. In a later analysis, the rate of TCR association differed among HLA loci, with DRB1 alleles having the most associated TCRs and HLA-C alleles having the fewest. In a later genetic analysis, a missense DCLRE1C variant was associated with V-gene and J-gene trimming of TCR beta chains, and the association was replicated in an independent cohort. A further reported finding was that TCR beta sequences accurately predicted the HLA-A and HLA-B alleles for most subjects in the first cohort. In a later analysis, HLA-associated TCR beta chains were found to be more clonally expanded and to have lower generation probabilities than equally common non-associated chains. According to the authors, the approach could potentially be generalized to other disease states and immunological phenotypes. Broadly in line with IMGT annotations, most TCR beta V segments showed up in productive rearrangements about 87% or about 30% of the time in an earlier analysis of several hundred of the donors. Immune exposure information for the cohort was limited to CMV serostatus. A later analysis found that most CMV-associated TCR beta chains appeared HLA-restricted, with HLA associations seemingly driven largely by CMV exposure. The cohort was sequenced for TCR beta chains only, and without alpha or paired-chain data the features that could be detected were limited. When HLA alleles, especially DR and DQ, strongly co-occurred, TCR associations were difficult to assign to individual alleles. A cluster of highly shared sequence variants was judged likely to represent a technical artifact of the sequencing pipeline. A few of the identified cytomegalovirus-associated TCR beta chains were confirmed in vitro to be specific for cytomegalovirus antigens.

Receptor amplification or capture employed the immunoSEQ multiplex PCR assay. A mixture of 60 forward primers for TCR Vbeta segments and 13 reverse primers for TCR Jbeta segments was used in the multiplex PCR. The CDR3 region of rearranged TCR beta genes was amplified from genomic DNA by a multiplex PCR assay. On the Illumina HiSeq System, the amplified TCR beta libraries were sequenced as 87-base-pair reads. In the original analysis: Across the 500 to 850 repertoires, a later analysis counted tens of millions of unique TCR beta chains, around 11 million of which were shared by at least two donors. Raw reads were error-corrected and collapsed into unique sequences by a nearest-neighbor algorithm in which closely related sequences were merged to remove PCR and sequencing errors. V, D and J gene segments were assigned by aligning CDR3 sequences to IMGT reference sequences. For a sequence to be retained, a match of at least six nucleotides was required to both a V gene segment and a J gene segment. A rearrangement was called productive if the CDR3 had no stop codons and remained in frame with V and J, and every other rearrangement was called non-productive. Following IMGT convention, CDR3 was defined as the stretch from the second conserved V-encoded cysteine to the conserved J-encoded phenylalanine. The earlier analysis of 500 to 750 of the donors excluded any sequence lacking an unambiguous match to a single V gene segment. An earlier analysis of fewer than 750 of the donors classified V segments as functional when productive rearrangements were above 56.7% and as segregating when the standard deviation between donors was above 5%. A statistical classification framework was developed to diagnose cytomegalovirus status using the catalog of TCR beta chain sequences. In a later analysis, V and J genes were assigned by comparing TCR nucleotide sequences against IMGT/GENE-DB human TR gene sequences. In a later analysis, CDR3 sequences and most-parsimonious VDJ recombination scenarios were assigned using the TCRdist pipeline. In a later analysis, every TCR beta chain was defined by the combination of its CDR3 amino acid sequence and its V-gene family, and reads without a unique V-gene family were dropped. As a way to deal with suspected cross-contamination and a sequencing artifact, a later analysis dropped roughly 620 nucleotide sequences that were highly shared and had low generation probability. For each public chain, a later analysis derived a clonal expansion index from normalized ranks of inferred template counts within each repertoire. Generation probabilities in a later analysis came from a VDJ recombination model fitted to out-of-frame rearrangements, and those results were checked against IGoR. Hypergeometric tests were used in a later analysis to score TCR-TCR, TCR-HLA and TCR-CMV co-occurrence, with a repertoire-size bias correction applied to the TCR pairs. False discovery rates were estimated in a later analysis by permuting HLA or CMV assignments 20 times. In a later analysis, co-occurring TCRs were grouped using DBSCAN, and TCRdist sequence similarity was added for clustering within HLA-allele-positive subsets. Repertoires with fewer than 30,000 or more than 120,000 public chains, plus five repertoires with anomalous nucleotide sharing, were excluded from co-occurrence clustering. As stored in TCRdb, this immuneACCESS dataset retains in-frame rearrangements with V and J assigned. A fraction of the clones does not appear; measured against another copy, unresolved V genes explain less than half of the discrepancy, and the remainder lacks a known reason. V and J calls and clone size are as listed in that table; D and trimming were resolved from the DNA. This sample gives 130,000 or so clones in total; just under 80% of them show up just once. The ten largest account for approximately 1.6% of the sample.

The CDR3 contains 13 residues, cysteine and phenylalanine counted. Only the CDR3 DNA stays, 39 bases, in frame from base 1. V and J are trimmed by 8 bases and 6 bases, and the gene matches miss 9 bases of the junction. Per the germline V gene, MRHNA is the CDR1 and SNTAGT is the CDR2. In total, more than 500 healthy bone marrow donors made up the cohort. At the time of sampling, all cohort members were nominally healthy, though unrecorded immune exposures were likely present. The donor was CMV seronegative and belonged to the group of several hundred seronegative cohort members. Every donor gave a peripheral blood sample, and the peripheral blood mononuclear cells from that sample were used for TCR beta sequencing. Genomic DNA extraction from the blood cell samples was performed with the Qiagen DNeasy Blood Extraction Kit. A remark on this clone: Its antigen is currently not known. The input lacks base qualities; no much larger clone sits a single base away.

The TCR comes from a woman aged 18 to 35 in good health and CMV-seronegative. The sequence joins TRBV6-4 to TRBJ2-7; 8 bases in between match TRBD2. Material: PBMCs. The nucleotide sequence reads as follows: TGTGCCAGCTCAACAGAAAGCGGGAGCGAGCAGTACTTC. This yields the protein CASSTESGSEQYF.